The 28 T cell receptor beta chains below come from one sample, sequenced in a study of blood T cell repertoires in COVID-19. Clones were read by immunoSEQ multiplex PCR, and TCRdb kept only the in-frame ones, dropping some. The sample has more than 100,000 clones, 80% to 90% seen once. The source material was peripheral blood. The receptors here all came from a man between 50 and 59 years old with active COVID-19.

V is TRBV4-2 and J is TRBJ2-2; TRBD2 matches 8 bases. The germline gives CDR1 LGHNA, CDR2 YNFKEQ. CDR3 size: 16 residues. V was pared by 1 base and J by 0 bases, with 1 base of the junction left unmatched. Here the CDR3 reads CASSQASGPNTGELFF. CDR3 coding DNA: TGTGCCAGCAGCCAAGCTAGCGGGCCGAACACCGGGGAGCTGTTTTTT.

This chain joins TRBV29-1 and TRBJ1-3; tentative D call: TRBD1 (5 bases). This CDR3 comprises 13 residues. The V gene's germline CDR1 is SQVTM and CDR2 ANQGSEA. V was pared by 3 bases and J by 7 bases, with 13 bases between. The CDR3 DNA reads as TGCAGCGTTGAGGGAGGGGCCGGGAACACCATATATTTT. The encoded protein is CSVEGGAGNTIYF. Supplemented by reference TRBV29-1 and TRBJ1-3, the full variable domain reads SAVISQKPSRDICQRGTSLTIQCQVDSQVTMMFWYRQQPGQSLTLIATANQGSEATYESGFVIDKFPISRPNLTFSTLTVSNMSPEDSSIYLCSVEGGAGNTIYFGEGSWLTVV.

V usage is TRBV9 and J usage is TRBJ1-3, with D possibly TRBD1 on 6 matching bases. Per the germline V gene, CDR1 is SGDLS and CDR2 is YYNGEE. This CDR3 region has 15 residues. Trimming took 4 bases from V and 2 from J, leaving 13 bases between them. The CDR3 sequence is CASSSTGTPGNTIYF. The CDR3 DNA follows: TGTGCCAGCAGCTCAACCGGGACACCTGGAAACACCATATATTTT.

This clone has only a few counts. The chain links TRBV7-9 to TRBJ2-1, with D perhaps TRBD1 (5 bases). Trimming took off 3 bases at V and 5 bases at J, with 8 bases between the two ends. CDR1 and CDR2 (germline): SEHNR, FQNEAQ (reference sequence). The CDR3 is made up of 13 amino acids. This chain's CDR3 is CASSLGQDNEQFF. CDR3 DNA: TGTGCCAGCAGCTTGGGGCAGGACAATGAGCAGTTCTTC.

The rearrangement uses TRBV7-8 and TRBJ2-7, with TRBD1 matching over 7 bases. The length of the CDR3 is 15 residues. CDR1 and CDR2 from the germline V gene are SGHVS and FQNEAQ. The V segment lost 5 bases and the J segment 2 bases; nucleotides outside the gene matches: 9. The CDR3 sequence is CASSHDRDPTYEQYF. CDR3 sequence (DNA): TGTGCCAGCAGCCACGACAGGGACCCGACCTACGAGCAGTACTTC.

This clone was found a few times. V usage is TRBV28 and J usage is TRBJ2-7; no reliable D call. Trimming cost V 6 bases and J 4 bases, with 16 bases left between them. The CDR3 covers 14 residues. Looked up from germline, CDR1 is MDHEN and CDR2 is SYDVKM. CDR3 region: CASRDGVRPYEQYF. The CDR3 coding sequence is TGTGCCAGCAGGGATGGAGTACGACCTTACGAGCAGTACTTC.

This chain links TRBV9 with TRBJ2-2; D unclear. V was clipped by 4 bases and J by 7 bases, with 8 bases between them. The CDR3 extends over 12 amino acids. Looked up from germline, CDR1 is SGDLS and CDR2 is YYNGEE. CDR3 DNA sequence: TGTGCCAGCAGCTCCGGTGTCGGGGAGCTGTTTTTT. Residues: CASSSGVGELFF.

A few counts support this clone. The rearrangement uses TRBV6-2 or TRBV6-3 and TRBJ1-5; the D is unclear. V lost 6 bases and J 1 base, leaving 10 bases between the germline ends. Looked up from germline, CDR1 is MNHEY and CDR2 is SVGEGT. The CDR3 length is 14 residues. The CDR3 region is CASRPPGSNQPQHF. CDR3 nucleotides: TGTGCCAGCAGGCCTCCGGGGAGCAATCAGCCCCAGCATTTT.

To note about this clone: A junction boundary mismatches the germline segment, possibly from a read error. V is TRBV7-7 and J is TRBJ2-7; 9 bases map to TRBD1. Germline V CDR1 and CDR2: SSHAT, FNYEAQ (reference sequence). The CDR3 sequence is 14 residues long. The CDR3 protein is CASSPGQGGYEQYF. Here the CDR3 DNA reads TGTGCTAGCAGCCCGGGACAGGGTGGTTACGAGCAGTACTTC.

This chain links TRBV7-9 with TRBJ2-1, with TRBD2 matching 11 bases. J was trimmed by 8 bases and V by 5 bases; bases with no gene match: 8. CDR3 length equals 15 residues. Germline values: CDR1 SEHNR, CDR2 FQNEAQ (reference sequence). CDR3 nucleotides: TGTGCCAGCAGCCCGATAGCGGGGGGGCTCCATGAGCAGTTCTTC. Translating it yields CASSPIAGGLHEQFF. Using reference TRBV7-9 and TRBJ2-1 for the parts outside the CDR3, the full variable domain is DTGVSQNPRHKITKRGQNVTFRCDPISEHNRLYWYRQTLGQGPEFLTYFQNEAQLEKSRLLSDRFSAERPKGSFSTLEIQRTEQGDSAMYLCASSPIAGGLHEQFFGPGTRLTVL.

This chain joins TRBV2 and TRBJ1-5, with 7 bases identical to TRBD1. The CDR3 consists of 16 residues. CDR1 is SNHLY, CDR2 FYNNEI, per germline. After removal of 5 bases from V and 7 bases from J, the junction contained 14 bases not matched to a gene. The chain's CDR3 is CASSSTLRGTIQPQHF. In nucleotides, the CDR3 is TGTGCCAGCAGTTCCACCCTCAGGGGGACCATCCAGCCCCAGCATTTT.

This chain uses TRBV7-9 with TRBJ1-3; TRBD1 is a possible D gene (5 bases). The ends were cut back, 1 base at V and 0 bases at J, with 16 bases in the middle. The CDR3 consists of 18 residues. CDR1 and CDR2 (germline): SEHNR, FQNEAQ (reference sequence). As DNA, the CDR3 is TGTGCCAGCAGCTTAGTGCCCTCTACAGGCTACTCTGGAAACACCATATATTTT. Translated: CASSLVPSTGYSGNTIYF.

V gene TRBV5-6 combines with J gene TRBJ2-3; 9 bases map to TRBD1. CDR1 SGHDT and CDR2 YYEEEE come from the germline V gene. Unmatched junction bases numbered 7, after V lost 0 bases and J lost 5 bases. This CDR3 spans 16 amino acids. CDR3 in amino acids: CASSLGPTGGRDTQYF. The CDR3 DNA is TGTGCCAGCAGCTTGGGCCCCACAGGGGGCAGAGATACGCAGTATTTT.

In this sample, this clone turned up a few times. The chain carries TRBV12-5 and TRBJ2-1; 9 bases line up with TRBD1. Trimming removed 6 bases from V and 2 bases from J; junction bases left unmatched: 5. This CDR3 spans 15 amino acids. Germline-derived CDR1 and CDR2 are LGHNT and FRNRAP. The CDR3 loop is CASGSDRGPYNEQFF. The CDR3 DNA reads TGTGCTAGTGGCTCGGACAGGGGTCCCTACAATGAGCAGTTCTTC. The variable domain in full, with the rest retrieved from reference TRBV12-5 and TRBJ2-1, is DARVTQTPRHKVTEMGQEVTMRCQPILGHNTVFWYRQTMMQGLELLAYFRNRAPLDDSGMPKDRFSAEMPDATLATLKIQPSEPRDSAVYFCASGSDRGPYNEQFFGPGTRLTVL.

CDR3 sequence reads: CASIPSGVGSYNEQFF. The DNA for the CDR3 is TGTGCCAGCATCCCTAGCGGGGTTGGATCCTACAATGAGCAGTTCTTC. The V gene is TRBV6-6, the J gene TRBJ2-1, with 9 bases identical to TRBD2. The junction had 8 bases not matched to a gene; V was cut back by 7 bases and J by 1 base. The CDR3 is 16 residues long. CDR1 is MNHNY and CDR2 is SVGAGI in the germline V gene (reference sequence).

Worth noting for this clone: At the DNA level, this CDR3 is encoded by other sequences in the same sample as well. The rearrangement joins TRBV7-2 to TRBJ2-3; TRBD2 matches at 9 bases. This CDR3 spans 16 amino acids. J was trimmed by 0 bases and V by 1 base; bases with no gene match: 2. From germline, CDR1 is SGHTA and CDR2 FQGNSA. CDR3 DNA: TGTGCCAGCAGCTTAGGTAGCGGGGGTAGCACAGATACGCAGTATTTT. It codes for CASSLGSGGSTDTQYF.

The chain uses TRBV19 and TRBJ2-2, with D perhaps TRBD2 (6 bases). This CDR3 region has 18 residues. Trimming shortened V by 4 bases and J by 3 bases, and 21 bases separated the two germline ends. Germline CDR1 is LNHDA and CDR2 is SQIVND (reference sequence). The CDR3 spells CASSNVILAGVDTGELFF. CDR3 in DNA: TGTGCCAGTAGTAATGTAATACTAGCTGGGGTGGACACCGGGGAGCTGTTTTTT. The whole variable domain, filled in from reference TRBV19 and TRBJ2-2, reads DGGITQSPKYLFRKEGQNVTLSCEQNLNHDAMYWYRQDPGQGLRLIYYSQIVNDFQKGDIAEGYSVSREKKESFPLTVTSAQKNPTAFYLCASSNVILAGVDTGELFFGEGSRLTVL.

The chain has TRBV5-5 and TRBJ1-1, with D tentatively TRBD1 (5 bases). The CDR3 runs 15 residues. V was shortened by 2 bases and J by 3 bases, with 14 bases between the two germline ends. Germline CDR1 is SGHKS and CDR2 is YYEKEE (reference sequence). In DNA, the CDR3 is TGTGCCAGCAGCTTTGGACCCAGGGTCGACACTGAAGCTTTCTTT. This sequence encodes CASSFGPRVDTEAFF.

This chain links TRBV6-4 with TRBJ2-3, with 13 bases aligning to TRBD2. CDR3 length equals 15 residues. Germline values: CDR1 MRHNA, CDR2 SNTAGT. The trim removed 2 bases at V and 4 bases at J, leaving 0 bases unmatched. The CDR3 region is CASSDGTSGADTQYF. The CDR3 coding sequence is TGTGCCAGCAGTGACGGGACTAGCGGGGCAGATACGCAGTATTTT.

The chain recombines TRBV7-7 with TRBJ2-3; TRBD2 matches at 8 bases. The ends lost 5 bases at V and 3 bases at J; junction bases unmatched: 7. Germline lookup yields CDR1 SSHAT and CDR2 FNYEAQ (reference sequence). This CDR3 has 15 residues. For the CDR3, the DNA is TGTGCCAGCAGCCTCGGGGGGGCCTTAACAGATACGCAGTATTTT. Its translation is CASSLGGALTDTQYF.

The chain is built from TRBV18 and TRBJ1-5; D possibly corresponds to TRBD1 (6 bases). Germline values: CDR1 KGHSH, CDR2 LQKENI. V lost 5 bases and J lost 7, with 12 bases in between. The CDR3 consists of 13 residues. CDR3 loop: CASSAGVGQPQHF. CDR3 DNA sequence: TGTGCCAGCTCAGCAGGGGTGGGGCAGCCCCAGCATTTT.

The V and J genes are TRBV19 and TRBJ2-7, with 8 nucleotides matching TRBD1. CDR1 is LNHDA and CDR2 is SQIVND in the germline V gene (reference sequence). V was pared by 1 base and J by 3 bases, with 5 bases of the junction left unmatched. This CDR3 is 15 amino acids long. The CDR3 loop is CASSIGLTGGYEQYF. The CDR3 DNA reads TGTGCCAGTAGTATAGGACTAACAGGGGGCTACGAGCAGTACTTC. Complete variable domain (other parts from reference TRBV19 and TRBJ2-7): DGGITQSPKYLFRKEGQNVTLSCEQNLNHDAMYWYRQDPGQGLRLIYYSQIVNDFQKGDIAEGYSVSREKKESFPLTVTSAQKNPTAFYLCASSIGLTGGYEQYFGPGTRLTVT.

The chain has TRBV6-6 and TRBJ2-6; tentative D call: TRBD1 (5 bases). Per the germline V gene, CDR1 is MNHNY and CDR2 is SVGAGI (reference sequence). V lost 3 bases to trimming and J lost 1 base, with 7 bases between them. The CDR3 runs to 15 residues. DNA of the CDR3: TGTGCCAGCAGTTATAAGGGGTCTGGGGCCAACGTCCTGACTTTC. Its protein is CASSYKGSGANVLTF.

This chain links TRBV5-4 with TRBJ1-1; 7 positions match TRBD1. The CDR3 totals 15 residues. Trimming removed 2 bases from V and 4 bases from J; junction bases left unmatched: 8. CDR1 and CDR2 (germline): SGHNT, YYREEE (reference sequence). The CDR3 is CASSLSGGLITEAFF. CDR3 bases: TGTGCCAGCAGCTTATCAGGGGGTCTGATCACTGAAGCTTTCTTT.

The table lists this clone with a count of one. V and J are TRBV3-1 (or the pseudogene TRBV3-2) and TRBJ2-2, with D perhaps TRBD2 (5 bases). Trimming removed 1 base from V and 4 bases from J, with 10 bases in between. The CDR3 is 15 residues long. Germline CDR1 and CDR2: LGHDT and YNNKEL (reference sequence). CDR3 protein: CASSQGTFPTGELFF. The CDR3 nucleotides are TGTGCCAGCAGCCAAGGGACTTTCCCCACCGGGGAGCTGTTTTTT.

The chain carries TRBV7-9 and TRBJ2-1, with 8 positions matching TRBD2. The germline gives CDR1 SEHNR, CDR2 FQNEAQ (reference sequence). The junction had 7 bases not matched to a gene; V was cut back by 5 bases and J by 4 bases. CDR3 length: 15 residues. The CDR3 region has the DNA TGTGCCAGCAGCACAAGTGGCGGGGGGTACAATGAGCAGTTCTTC. Amino acids: CASSTSGGGYNEQFF. Complete variable domain (other parts from reference TRBV7-9 and TRBJ2-1): DTGVSQNPRHKITKRGQNVTFRCDPISEHNRLYWYRQTLGQGPEFLTYFQNEAQLEKSRLLSDRFSAERPKGSFSTLEIQRTEQGDSAMYLCASSTSGGGYNEQFFGPGTRLTVL.

The rearrangement links TRBV6-2 or TRBV6-3 to TRBJ2-7, with TRBD1 identical over 11 bases. The CDR3 length is 15 residues. CDR1 and CDR2 from the germline V gene are MNHEY and SVGEGT. After removal of 2 bases from V and 5 bases from J, the junction contained 5 bases not matched to a gene. CDR3 protein: CASSYRTGGKNEQYF. The CDR3 bases are TGTGCCAGCAGTTACAGGACAGGGGGCAAGAACGAGCAGTACTTC.

V is TRBV3-1 (or the pseudogene TRBV3-2) and J is TRBJ1-4, with 8 bases matching TRBD1. Germline V CDR1 and CDR2: LGHDT, YNNKEL (reference sequence). Trimming cost V 0 bases and J 7 bases; bases outside gene matches: 16. The CDR3 spans 19 residues. The CDR3 is CASSQEIARGRVRGEKLFF. CDR3 sequence (DNA): TGTGCCAGCAGCCAAGAAATCGCCAGGGGGCGGGTACGAGGTGAAAAACTGTTTTTT.